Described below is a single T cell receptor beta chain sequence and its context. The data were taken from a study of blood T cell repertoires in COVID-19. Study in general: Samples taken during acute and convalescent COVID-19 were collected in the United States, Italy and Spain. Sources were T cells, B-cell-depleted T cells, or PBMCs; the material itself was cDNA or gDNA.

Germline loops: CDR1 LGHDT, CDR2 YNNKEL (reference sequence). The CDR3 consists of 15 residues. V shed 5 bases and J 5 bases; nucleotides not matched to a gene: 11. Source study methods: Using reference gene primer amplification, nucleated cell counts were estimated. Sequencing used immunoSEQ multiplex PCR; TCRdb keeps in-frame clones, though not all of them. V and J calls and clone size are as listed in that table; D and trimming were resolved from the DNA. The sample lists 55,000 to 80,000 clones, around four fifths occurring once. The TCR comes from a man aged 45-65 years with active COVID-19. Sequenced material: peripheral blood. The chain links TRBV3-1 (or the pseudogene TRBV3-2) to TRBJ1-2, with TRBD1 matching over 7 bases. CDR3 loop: CASSLRQGTRYGYTF. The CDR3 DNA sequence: TGTGCCAGCAGCTTACGACAGGGTACCCGATATGGCTACACCTTC.